The subject of this entry is one T cell receptor beta chain. Trimming removed 0 bases at V and 2 bases at J, with 10 bases between. Germline CDR1 is MGHRA and CDR2 is YSYEKL. This CDR3 comprises 15 residues. This sample was taken from a study of blood T cell repertoires in COVID-19. Study information: Researchers got acute and convalescent COVID-19 samples from the United States, Italy and Spain. Nucleic acid was either cDNA or gDNA, and it came from T cells, B-cell-depleted T cells, or PBMCs.

As originally analysed: Estimation of nucleated cell counts was performed using reference gene primer amplification. Only in-frame clones appear in the TCRdb table, and some are missing; sequencing was by immunoSEQ multiplex PCR. For V, J and clone size, that table is used; D and trimming come from the DNA. Found here are over 120,000 clones, 80% to 90% of them singletons; the top ten hold 1.5% to 2%. The chain is built from TRBV4-1 and TRBJ1-2, with TRBD1 as a possible D gene (6 bases). Sequencing input: peripheral blood. The receptor was isolated from a woman aged 45-60 years with acute or convalescent COVID-19. CDR3 sequence: CASSQEAGQNYGYTF. For the CDR3, the DNA is TGCGCCAGCAGCCAAGAGGCCGGACAGAACTATGGCTACACCTTC.